Listed below are T cell receptor beta chains from one sample, sequenced in a study of blood T cell repertoires in COVID-19. Profiled with immunoSEQ multiplex PCR; TCRdb holds only in-frame clones, not every one. Of about 46,000 clones listed, 75% to 90% are singletons. The sample was peripheral blood. These receptors originate from a woman older than 75 with COVID-19, enrolled during active disease. The CDR3 runs from the conserved cysteine through the conserved F or W. The order of the fields is J gene, V gene, clone size, D gene, CDR3 DNA, CDR3 protein. D genes are given only for firm matches. Clone sizes are given selectively: once, few, many, or a class where the clone is expanded.

j_gene: TRBJ1-5
v_gene: TRBV19
abundance: NA
d_gene: TRBD1
CDR3nt: TGTGCCAGTAGTCCACGGAGGGGGCTAGGAAATCAGCCCCAGCATTTT
CDR3aa: CASSPRRGLGNQPQHF

j_gene: TRBJ2-1
v_gene: TRBV9
abundance: NA
d_gene: TRBD2
CDR3nt: TGTGCCAGCAGCGTAGCGCGGGAGGGCCTTAATGAGCAGTTCTTC
CDR3aa: CASSVAREGLNEQFF

j_gene: TRBJ2-1
v_gene: TRBV6-2/TRBV6-3
abundance: NA
d_gene: TRBD2
CDR3nt: TGTGCCAGCAGCCGACGAGCGGGGGACCCTGGCTACAATGAGCAGTTCTTC
CDR3aa: CASSRRAGDPGYNEQFF

j_gene: TRBJ2-7
v_gene: TRBV6-2/TRBV6-3
abundance: NA
d_gene: NA
CDR3nt: TGTGCCAGCAGTTATGGAGGTAGCATAGCCTACGAGCAGTACTTC
CDR3aa: CASSYGGSIAYEQYF

j_gene: TRBJ1-2
v_gene: TRBV19
abundance: NA
d_gene: TRBD1
CDR3nt: TGTGCCAGTAGTTCCACAGGGACAGGGGTTGGCTACACCTTC
CDR3aa: CASSSTGTGVGYTF

j_gene: TRBJ2-1
v_gene: TRBV7-8
abundance: NA
d_gene: TRBD1
CDR3nt: TGTGCCAGCAACGGGGCGGGGACAGGTCCGAATGAGCAGTTCTTC
CDR3aa: CASNGAGTGPNEQFF

j_gene: TRBJ2-2
v_gene: TRBV21-1
abundance: NA
d_gene: NA
CDR3nt: TGTGCCAGCAGCGAAAACCCCGCGGACAGGGTAAGCACCGGGGAGCTGTTTTTT
CDR3aa: CASSENPADRVSTGELFF

j_gene: TRBJ1-2
v_gene: TRBV28
abundance: NA
d_gene: NA
CDR3nt: TGTGCCAGCAGTCGGATGCGAACAGGCAACTATGGCTACACCTTC
CDR3aa: CASSRMRTGNYGYTF

j_gene: TRBJ1-1
v_gene: TRBV9
abundance: once
d_gene: NA
CDR3nt: TGTGCCAGCAGCGTAGCGGGGGGCATGAACACTGAAGCTTTCTTT
CDR3aa: CASSVAGGMNTEAFF

j_gene: TRBJ2-3
v_gene: TRBV7-9
abundance: NA
d_gene: TRBD2
CDR3nt: TGTGCCAGCAGTTCAGCACTAGCGAGCACAGATACGCAGTATTTT
CDR3aa: CASSSALASTDTQYF

j_gene: TRBJ2-7
v_gene: TRBV4-3
abundance: NA
d_gene: TRBD1
CDR3nt: TGCGCCAGCAGCCAAGATCCACAGGGGCCCTACGAGCAGTACTTC
CDR3aa: CASSQDPQGPYEQYF

j_gene: TRBJ2-6
v_gene: TRBV5-6
abundance: NA
d_gene: NA
CDR3nt: TGTGCCAGCAGCGTGGCCAGCTCTGGGGCCAACGTCCTGACTTTC
CDR3aa: CASSVASSGANVLTF

j_gene: TRBJ1-3
v_gene: TRBV5-1
abundance: NA
d_gene: NA
CDR3nt: TGCGCCAGCAGCTTCTCCGACAGCACCTCTGGAAACACCATATATTTT
CDR3aa: CASSFSDSTSGNTIYF

j_gene: TRBJ1-5
v_gene: TRBV18
abundance: NA
d_gene: NA
CDR3nt: TGTGCCAGCTCACGGTCAGGGGCAGACAATCAGCCCCAGCATTTT
CDR3aa: CASSRSGADNQPQHF

j_gene: TRBJ2-5
v_gene: TRBV28
abundance: NA
d_gene: NA
CDR3nt: TGTGCCAGCAGAAGGGACTCCACGATCCAAGAGACCCAGTACTTC
CDR3aa: CASRRDSTIQETQYF

j_gene: TRBJ2-5
v_gene: TRBV29-1
abundance: NA
d_gene: TRBD2
CDR3nt: TGCAGCGTTGATAATTGGGGGGGCCAAGAGACCCAGTACTTC
CDR3aa: CSVDNWGGQETQYF

j_gene: TRBJ2-3
v_gene: TRBV7-9
abundance: NA
d_gene: TRBD2
CDR3nt: TGTGCCAGCGGATCTAGCGGGGTCGGAGATACGCAGTATTTT
CDR3aa: CASGSSGVGDTQYF

j_gene: TRBJ1-1
v_gene: TRBV5-1
abundance: NA
d_gene: NA
CDR3nt: TGCGCCAGCAGCTTGGCAGGGTTTCCTGAAGCTTTCTTT
CDR3aa: CASSLAGFPEAFF

j_gene: TRBJ2-2
v_gene: TRBV3-1/TRBV3-2
abundance: NA
d_gene: TRBD2
CDR3nt: TGTGCCAGCAGCCAAGGTCGTAGCGGGGGAACCGGGGAGCTGTTTTTT
CDR3aa: CASSQGRSGGTGELFF

j_gene: TRBJ1-2
v_gene: TRBV7-9
abundance: NA
d_gene: NA
CDR3nt: TGTGCCAGCAGCTTCCACGACAGGCTCCATGGCTACACCTTC
CDR3aa: CASSFHDRLHGYTF

j_gene: TRBJ2-3
v_gene: TRBV7-9
abundance: NA
d_gene: TRBD2
CDR3nt: TGTGCCAGCAGCTTGGGGGGGGAAGATACGCAGTATTTT
CDR3aa: CASSLGGEDTQYF

j_gene: TRBJ1-5
v_gene: TRBV5-6
abundance: NA
d_gene: TRBD1
CDR3nt: TGTGCCAGCAGCTTAAGGGACAGGCCCAATCAGCCCCAGCATTTT
CDR3aa: CASSLRDRPNQPQHF

j_gene: TRBJ1-5
v_gene: TRBV24-1
abundance: NA
d_gene: NA
CDR3nt: TGTGCCACCAGTGATCCCATAATAAGGAGACCGGGGGATAGCAATCAGCCCCAGCATTTT
CDR3aa: CATSDPIIRRPGDSNQPQHF

j_gene: TRBJ1-5
v_gene: TRBV25-1
abundance: NA
d_gene: NA
CDR3nt: TGTGCCAGCAGTAGCGCAGGGGGCAATCAGCCCCAGCATTTT
CDR3aa: CASSSAGGNQPQHF

j_gene: TRBJ2-3
v_gene: TRBV7-2
abundance: NA
d_gene: TRBD2
CDR3nt: TGTGCCAGCAGCTTAGGATGGGGAGGGGATACGCAGTATTTT
CDR3aa: CASSLGWGGDTQYF

j_gene: TRBJ2-1
v_gene: TRBV25-1
abundance: NA
d_gene: NA
CDR3nt: TGTGCCAGCAGGCCAACCCCAGGGGATCGCGGGAGAGGGCACGAGCAGTTCTTC
CDR3aa: CASRPTPGDRGRGHEQFF

j_gene: TRBJ1-5
v_gene: TRBV9
abundance: NA
d_gene: TRBD1
CDR3nt: TGTGCCAGCAGCGCCGGGACAGGGGTCAATCAGCCCCAGCATTTT
CDR3aa: CASSAGTGVNQPQHF

j_gene: TRBJ1-3
v_gene: TRBV7-6
abundance: few
d_gene: TRBD1
CDR3nt: TGTGCCAGCAGCTCCCCAAGGACAGGGGCCGGAAACACCATATATTTT
CDR3aa: CASSSPRTGAGNTIYF

j_gene: TRBJ1-1
v_gene: TRBV5-1
abundance: NA
d_gene: NA
CDR3nt: TGCGCCAGCAGCTTAGGAGGGGTGGACACTGAAGCTTTCTTT
CDR3aa: CASSLGGVDTEAFF

j_gene: TRBJ2-1
v_gene: TRBV3-1/TRBV3-2
abundance: NA
d_gene: NA
CDR3nt: TGTGCCAGCAGCCAAATGCCGGGCTCGGGAAATGAGCAGTTCTTC
CDR3aa: CASSQMPGSGNEQFF

j_gene: TRBJ2-3
v_gene: TRBV27
abundance: NA
d_gene: TRBD2
CDR3nt: TGTGCCAGCAGTTATCTCTGGGGCAGCGGGAGAGGGAATACGCAGTATTTT
CDR3aa: CASSYLWGSGRGNTQYF

j_gene: TRBJ2-7
v_gene: TRBV6-5
abundance: NA
d_gene: TRBD2
CDR3nt: TGTGCCAGTGCCACGCCGACTAGCGGGAGCTACGAGCAGTACTTC
CDR3aa: CASATPTSGSYEQYF

j_gene: TRBJ2-1
v_gene: TRBV5-1
abundance: NA
d_gene: NA
CDR3nt: TGCGCCAGCAGCTTGGGCGGATACAATGAGCAGTTCTTC
CDR3aa: CASSLGGYNEQFF

j_gene: TRBJ2-5
v_gene: TRBV10-3
abundance: NA
d_gene: NA
CDR3nt: TGTGCCATCAGCTCAGGGGCAAGGGAGACCCAGTACTTC
CDR3aa: CAISSGARETQYF